These 12 T cell receptor beta chains were all obtained from the same sample, sequenced in a study of blood T cell repertoires in COVID-19. This table comes from immunoSEQ multiplex PCR, and its TCRdb copy is limited to in-frame clones, with some not included. Among approximately 200,000 clones listed, nearly 85% were seen once. Material for sequencing was peripheral blood. These receptors all stem from a woman in her thirties with acute or convalescent COVID-19.

The V gene is TRBV20-1, the J gene TRBJ2-7; D gene ambiguous. This CDR3 is built from 14 residues. Trimming left V 3 bases short and J 0 bases short, with 12 bases between. Germline V CDR1 and CDR2: DFQATT, SNEGSKA (reference sequence). CDR3 sequence reads: CSASLPLSSYEQYF. The CDR3 DNA reads TGCAGTGCTAGTCTTCCGTTGAGCTCCTACGAGCAGTACTTC.

V gene TRBV5-1 combines with J gene TRBJ2-1; 10 bases are shared with TRBD2. Germline CDR1 reads SGHRS; CDR2 reads YFSETQ. With 2 bases clipped from V and 7 bases from J, the junction kept 6 bases outside the gene matches. CDR3 length equals 15 residues. For the CDR3, the DNA is TGCGCCAGCAGCTTACTAGCGGGACTGGGAAATGAGCAGTTCTTC. As protein: CASSLLAGLGNEQFF. Looking up the rest from reference TRBV5-1 and TRBJ2-1 gives the full variable domain: KAGVTQTPRYLIKTRGQQVTLSCSPISGHRSVSWYQQTPGQGLQFLFEYFSETQRNKGNFPGRFSGRQFSNSRSEMNVSTLELGDSALYLCASSLLAGLGNEQFFGPGTRLTVL.

This chain uses TRBV12-3 or TRBV12-4 with TRBJ1-1; 7 positions match TRBD1. CDR3 size: 12 residues. J gave up 11 bases and V 7 bases, and 10 bases lay outside the gene matches. The CDR3 bases are TGTGCCAGCAACGCTGGACAGGCAGGGGCTTTCTTT. It encodes CASNAGQAGAFF.

This sequence joins TRBV12-5 and TRBJ2-4; tentatively, D is TRBD1 (5 bases). Trimming left V 0 bases short and J 0 bases short, with 12 bases between. Germline V gene data show CDR1 as LGHNT and CDR2 as FRNRAP. The CDR3 spans 17 residues. Here the CDR3 DNA reads TGTGCTAGTGGTTTGGTAAGGGGATCCTTAGCCAAAAACATTCAGTACTTC. It is translated as CASGLVRGSLAKNIQYF. Looking up the rest from reference TRBV12-5 and TRBJ2-4 gives the full variable domain: DARVTQTPRHKVTEMGQEVTMRCQPILGHNTVFWYRQTMMQGLELLAYFRNRAPLDDSGMPKDRFSAEMPDATLATLKIQPSEPRDSAVYFCASGLVRGSLAKNIQYFGAGTRLSVL.

The V and J genes are TRBV7-9 and TRBJ1-4; D is unresolved. CDR3 size: 14 residues. CDR1 is SEHNR, CDR2 FQNEAQ, per germline (reference sequence). Trimming took 5 bases from V and 4 from J, leaving 11 bases between them. CDR3 DNA sequence: TGTGCCAGCAGCCTATCGGGGTATAATGAAAAACTGTTTTTT. It translates to CASSLSGYNEKLFF. Full variable domain (remainder filled in from reference TRBV7-9 and TRBJ1-4): DTGVSQNPRHKITKRGQNVTFRCDPISEHNRLYWYRQTLGQGPEFLTYFQNEAQLEKSRLLSDRFSAERPKGSFSTLEIQRTEQGDSAMYLCASSLSGYNEKLFFGSGTQLSVL.

This clone came up once. The genes are TRBV28 and TRBJ1-1, with D possibly TRBD1 on 6 matching bases. The ends were cut back, 3 bases at V and 0 bases at J, with 17 bases in the middle. CDR1 is MDHEN and CDR2 is SYDVKM in the germline V gene. CDR3 length equals 17 residues. The CDR3 bases are TGTGCCAGCAGTTTCGACAGGTTCGGCTATATGAACACTGAAGCTTTCTTT. It is translated as CASSFDRFGYMNTEAFF.

The chain joins TRBV11-2 to TRBJ1-4; no definite D call. Germline values: CDR1 SGHAT, CDR2 FQNNGV. V gave up 5 bases and J gave up 5 bases, with 9 bases separating them. This CDR3 comprises 13 residues. This CDR3 reads CASSPFGNEKLFF. Here the CDR3 DNA reads TGTGCCAGCAGCCCATTCGGGAATGAAAAACTGTTTTTT. Combining the CDR3 with reference TRBV11-2 and TRBJ1-4 gives the whole variable domain EAGVAQSPRYKIIEKRQSVAFWCNPISGHATLYWYQQILGQGPKLLIQFQNNGVVDDSQLPKDRFSAERLKGVDSTLKIQPAKLEDSAVYLCASSPFGNEKLFFGSGTQLSVL.

This rearrangement joins TRBV19 to TRBJ2-3; 10 bases are a match to TRBD2. The CDR3 loop spans 15 amino acids. Trimming took 7 bases from V and 2 from J; bases not matched to a gene: 6. Germline V gene sequence: CDR1 LNHDA, CDR2 SQIVND (reference sequence). The CDR3 DNA follows: TGTGCCAGTACCCCGACTAGCGGGTACACAGATACGCAGTATTTT. Translating it yields CASTPTSGYTDTQYF.

The V and J genes are TRBV18 and TRBJ1-6; D call uncertain. CDR3 length: 17 residues. Germline CDR1 reads KGHSH; CDR2 reads LQKENI. V lost 3 bases and J lost 6, with 18 bases in between. CDR3 residues: CASSPSGGLTFNSPLHF. CDR3 bases: TGTGCCAGCTCACCCTCCGGAGGGCTCACTTTTAATTCACCCCTCCACTTT.

This clone was picked up a small number of times. This chain links TRBV11-2 with TRBJ2-7, with D tentatively TRBD1 (6 bases). This CDR3 has 17 residues. The V end was cut by 0 bases, the J end by 5 bases, with 20 bases between. CDR1 SGHAT and CDR2 FQNNGV come from the germline V gene. CDR3 DNA: TGTGCCAGCAGCTTAGATCTCCGTGCCCGCAGGGGTCACGAGCAGTACTTC. Translating gives CASSLDLRARRGHEQYF.

This clone has a handful of counts. The J gene is TRBJ2-7, the V gene TRBV27; the D gene is possibly TRBD1 (5 bases). The CDR3 runs 14 residues. Looked up from germline, CDR1 is MNHEY and CDR2 is SMNVEV (reference sequence). The ends were cut back, 4 bases at V and 3 bases at J, with 13 bases in the middle. CDR3 in DNA: TGTGCCAGCAGTTCGGTGGGGCGGTTCTACGAGCAGTACTTC. It specifies CASSSVGRFYEQYF.

This chain joins TRBV11-1 and TRBJ2-5, with 7 bases aligning to TRBD1. The J call may not be correct, given that the DNA end is closer to TRBJ2-7. Germline-derived CDR1 and CDR2 are SGHAT and FQDESV (reference sequence). CDR3 size: 16 residues. The CDR3 protein is CASSLAPKTGLYEQYF. In DNA form, the CDR3 reads TGTGCCAGCAGCTTAGCGCCCAAGACAGGGCTGTACGAGCAGTACTTC.